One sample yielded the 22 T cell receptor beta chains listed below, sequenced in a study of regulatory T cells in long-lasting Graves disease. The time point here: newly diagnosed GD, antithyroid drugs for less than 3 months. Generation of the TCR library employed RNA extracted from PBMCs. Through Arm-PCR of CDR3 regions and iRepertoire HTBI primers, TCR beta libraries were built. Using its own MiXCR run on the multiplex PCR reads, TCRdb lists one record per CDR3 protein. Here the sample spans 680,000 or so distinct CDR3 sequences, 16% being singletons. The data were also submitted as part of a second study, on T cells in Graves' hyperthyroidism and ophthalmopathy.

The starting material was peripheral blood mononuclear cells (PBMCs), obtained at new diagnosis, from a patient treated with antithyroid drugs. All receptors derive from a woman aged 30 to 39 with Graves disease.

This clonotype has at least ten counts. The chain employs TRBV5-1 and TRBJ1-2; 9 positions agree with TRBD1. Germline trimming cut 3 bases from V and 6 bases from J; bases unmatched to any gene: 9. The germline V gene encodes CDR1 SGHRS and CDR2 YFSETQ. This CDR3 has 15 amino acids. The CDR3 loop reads CASSWTGVTGDGYTF. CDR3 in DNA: TGCGCCAGCAGCTGGACAGGGGTGACAGGCGATGGCTACACCTTC. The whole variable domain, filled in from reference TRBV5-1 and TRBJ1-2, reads KAGVTQTPRYLIKTRGQQVTLSCSPISGHRSVSWYQQTPGQGLQFLFEYFSETQRNKGNFPGRFSGRQFSNSRSEMNVSTLELGDSALYLCASSWTGVTGDGYTFGSGTRLTVV.

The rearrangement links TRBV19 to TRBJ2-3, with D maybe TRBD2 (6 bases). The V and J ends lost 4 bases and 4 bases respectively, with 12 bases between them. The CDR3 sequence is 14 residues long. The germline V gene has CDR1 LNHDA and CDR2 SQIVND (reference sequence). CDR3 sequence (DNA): TGTGCCAGTAGTAGTCGGCGGGACCCAGATACGCAGTATTTT. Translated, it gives CASSSRRDPDTQYF.

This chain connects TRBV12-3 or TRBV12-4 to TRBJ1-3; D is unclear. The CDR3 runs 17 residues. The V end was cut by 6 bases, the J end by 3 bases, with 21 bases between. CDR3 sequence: CASRMLVFSGYGNTIYF. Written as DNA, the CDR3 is TGTGCCAGCAGAATGTTGGTGTTTTCGGGTTATGGAAACACCATATATTTT.

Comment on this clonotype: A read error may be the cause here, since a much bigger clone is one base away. CDR3 sequence: CSAQGLSYEQYF. CDR3 sequence (DNA): TGCAGTGCGCAGGGGCTGTCCTACGAGCAGTACTTC. The gene calls are TRBV20-1 and TRBJ2-7, with TRBD1 as a possible D gene (6 bases). Per the germline V gene, CDR1 is DFQATT and CDR2 is SNEGSKA (reference sequence). CDR3 length equals 12 residues. Trimming removed 6 bases at V and 1 base at J, with 10 bases between.

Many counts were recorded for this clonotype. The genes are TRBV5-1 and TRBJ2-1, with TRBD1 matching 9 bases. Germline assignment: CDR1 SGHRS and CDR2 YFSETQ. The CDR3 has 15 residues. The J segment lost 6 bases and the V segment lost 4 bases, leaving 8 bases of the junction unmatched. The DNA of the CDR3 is TGCGCCAGCAGCCTAGGGACAGGGTATGGCAATGAGCAGTTCTTC. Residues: CASSLGTGYGNEQFF. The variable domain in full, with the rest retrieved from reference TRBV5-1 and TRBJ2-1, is KAGVTQTPRYLIKTRGQQVTLSCSPISGHRSVSWYQQTPGQGLQFLFEYFSETQRNKGNFPGRFSGRQFSNSRSEMNVSTLELGDSALYLCASSLGTGYGNEQFFGPGTRLTVL.

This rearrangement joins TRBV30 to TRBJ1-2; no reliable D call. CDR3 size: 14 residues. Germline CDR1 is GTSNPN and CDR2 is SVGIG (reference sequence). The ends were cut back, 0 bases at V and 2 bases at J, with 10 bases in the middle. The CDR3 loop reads CAWSVYQLNYGYTF. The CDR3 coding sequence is TGTGCCTGGAGTGTATATCAGCTCAACTATGGCTACACCTTC. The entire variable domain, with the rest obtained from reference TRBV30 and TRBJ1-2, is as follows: SQTIHQWPATLVQPVGSPLSLECTVEGTSNPNLYWYRQAAGRGLQLLFYSVGIGQISSEVPQNLSASRPQDRQFILSSKKLLLSDSGFYLCAWSVYQLNYGYTFGSGTRLTVV.

The CDR3 DNA follows: TGTGCCACCAGCAGAGATCCCAACAGTTTGAACACTGAAGCTTTCTTT. Translated: CATSRDPNSLNTEAFF. The V gene is TRBV15, the J gene TRBJ1-1, with D unclear. Looked up from germline, CDR1 is LNHNV and CDR2 is YYDKDF (reference sequence). The V end was cut by 0 bases, the J end by 0 bases, with 11 bases between. The CDR3 consists of 16 residues.

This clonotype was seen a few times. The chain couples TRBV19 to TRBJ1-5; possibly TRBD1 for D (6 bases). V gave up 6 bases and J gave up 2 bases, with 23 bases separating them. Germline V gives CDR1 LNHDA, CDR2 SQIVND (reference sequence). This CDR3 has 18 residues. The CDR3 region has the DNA TGTGCCAGTAGCGAGACATGGATTGGGGGCATCGGCAATCAGCCCCAGCATTTT. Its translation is CASSETWIGGIGNQPQHF.

The CDR3 loop is CAVQGPYEQYF. DNA for the CDR3: TGTGCCGTACAGGGACCCTACGAGCAGTACTTC. This chain uses TRBV6-1 with TRBJ2-7; D possibly corresponds to TRBD1 (6 bases). The germline V gene encodes CDR1 MNHNS and CDR2 SASEGT. The CDR3 covers 11 residues. Between the trimmed V and J ends, which lost 11 bases and 2 bases, there was a span of 10 bases.

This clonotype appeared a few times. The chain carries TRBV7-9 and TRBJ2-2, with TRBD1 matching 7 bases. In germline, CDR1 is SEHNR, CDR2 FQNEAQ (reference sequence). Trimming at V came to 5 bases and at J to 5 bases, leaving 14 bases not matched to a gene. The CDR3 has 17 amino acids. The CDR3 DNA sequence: TGTGCCAGCAGCCAGGATCCGGGACAGCGATCAACCGGGGAGCTGTTTTTT. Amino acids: CASSQDPGQRSTGELFF.

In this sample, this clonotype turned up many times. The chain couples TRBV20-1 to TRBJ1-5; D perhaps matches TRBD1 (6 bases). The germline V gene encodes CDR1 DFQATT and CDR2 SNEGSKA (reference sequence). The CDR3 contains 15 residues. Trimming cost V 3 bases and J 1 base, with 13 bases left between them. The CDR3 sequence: CSARRGEGSNQPQHF. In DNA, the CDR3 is TGCAGTGCTAGGAGGGGGGAGGGGAGCAATCAGCCCCAGCATTTT.

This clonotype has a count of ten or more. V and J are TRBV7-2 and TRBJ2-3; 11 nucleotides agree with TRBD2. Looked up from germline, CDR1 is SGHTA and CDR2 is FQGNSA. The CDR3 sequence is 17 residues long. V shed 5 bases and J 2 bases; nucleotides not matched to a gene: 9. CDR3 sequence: CASSRHLAGGFTDTQYF. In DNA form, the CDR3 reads TGTGCCAGCAGCAGACATTTAGCGGGAGGGTTCACAGATACGCAGTATTTT.

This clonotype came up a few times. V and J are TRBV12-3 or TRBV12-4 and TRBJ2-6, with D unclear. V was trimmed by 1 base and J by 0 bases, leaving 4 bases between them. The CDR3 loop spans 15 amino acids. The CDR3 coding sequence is TGTGCCAGCAGTTTAGGACTCTCTGGGGCCAACGTCCTGACTTTC. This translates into CASSLGLSGANVLTF.

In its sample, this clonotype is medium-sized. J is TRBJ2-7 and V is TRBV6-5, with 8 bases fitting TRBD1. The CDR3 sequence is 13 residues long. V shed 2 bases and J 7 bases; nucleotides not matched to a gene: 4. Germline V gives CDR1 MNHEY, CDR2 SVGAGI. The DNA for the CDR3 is TGTGCCAGCAGTTACGTACAGGGGGTTGAGCAGTACTTC. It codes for CASSYVQGVEQYF.

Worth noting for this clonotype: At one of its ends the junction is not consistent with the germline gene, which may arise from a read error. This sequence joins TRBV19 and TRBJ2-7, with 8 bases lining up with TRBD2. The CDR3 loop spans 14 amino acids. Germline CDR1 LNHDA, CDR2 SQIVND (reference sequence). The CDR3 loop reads CAGSLAGGQHEQYF. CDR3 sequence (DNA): TGTGCCGGTAGTCTTGCGGGAGGCCAACACGAGCAGTACTTC. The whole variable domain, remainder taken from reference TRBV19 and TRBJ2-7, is DGGITQSPKYLFRKEGQNVTLSCEQNLNHDAMYWYRQDPGQGLRLIYYSQIVNDFQKGDIAEGYSVSREKKESFPLTVTSAQKNPTAFYLCAGSLAGGQHEQYFGPGTRLTVT.

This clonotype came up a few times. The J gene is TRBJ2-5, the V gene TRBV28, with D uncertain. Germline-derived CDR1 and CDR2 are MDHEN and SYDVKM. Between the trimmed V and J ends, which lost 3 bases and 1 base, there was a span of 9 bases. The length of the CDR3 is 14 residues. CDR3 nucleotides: TGTGCCAGCAGTTTTAGAGGCCGCCAAGAGACCCAGTACTTC. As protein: CASSFRGRQETQYF.

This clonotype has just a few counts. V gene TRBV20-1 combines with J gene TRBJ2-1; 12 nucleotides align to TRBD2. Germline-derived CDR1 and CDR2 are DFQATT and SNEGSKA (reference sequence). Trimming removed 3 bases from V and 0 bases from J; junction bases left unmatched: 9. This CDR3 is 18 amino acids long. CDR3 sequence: CSARTTSGSGSSYNEQFF. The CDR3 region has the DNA TGCAGTGCTAGGACGACTAGCGGGAGCGGGAGCTCCTACAATGAGCAGTTCTTC.

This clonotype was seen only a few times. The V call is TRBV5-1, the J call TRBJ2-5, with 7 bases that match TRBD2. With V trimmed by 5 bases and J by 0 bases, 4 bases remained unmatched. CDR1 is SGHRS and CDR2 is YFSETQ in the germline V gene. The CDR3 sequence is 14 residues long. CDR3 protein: CASRVTSYQETQYF. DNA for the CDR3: TGCGCCAGCAGGGTGACTAGCTACCAAGAGACCCAGTACTTC.

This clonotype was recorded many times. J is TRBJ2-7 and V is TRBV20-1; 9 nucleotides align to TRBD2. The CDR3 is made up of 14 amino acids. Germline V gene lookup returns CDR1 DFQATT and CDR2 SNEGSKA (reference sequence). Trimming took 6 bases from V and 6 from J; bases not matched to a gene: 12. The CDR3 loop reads CSANLAGLVSEQYF. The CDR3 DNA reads TGCAGTGCAAATCTAGCGGGACTAGTGAGCGAGCAGTACTTC.

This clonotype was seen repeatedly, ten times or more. The CDR3 DNA follows: TGTGCCAGCAGCGGCGAGAAGAGGTCTAATGAAAAACTGTTTTTT. Translated, it gives CASSGEKRSNEKLFF. The chain combines TRBV5-6 with TRBJ1-4, with D unclear. Looked up from germline, CDR1 is SGHDT and CDR2 is YYEEEE. V was clipped by 4 bases and J by 3 bases, with 13 bases between them. The CDR3 consists of 15 residues.

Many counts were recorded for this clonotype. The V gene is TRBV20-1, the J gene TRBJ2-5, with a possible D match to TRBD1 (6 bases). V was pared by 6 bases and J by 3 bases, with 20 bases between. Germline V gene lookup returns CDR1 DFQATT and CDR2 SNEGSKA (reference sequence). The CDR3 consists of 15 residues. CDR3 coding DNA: TGCAGTGCCAAAGGGAAACGGACAGACAAAGAGACCCAGTACTTC. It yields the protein CSAKGKRTDKETQYF.

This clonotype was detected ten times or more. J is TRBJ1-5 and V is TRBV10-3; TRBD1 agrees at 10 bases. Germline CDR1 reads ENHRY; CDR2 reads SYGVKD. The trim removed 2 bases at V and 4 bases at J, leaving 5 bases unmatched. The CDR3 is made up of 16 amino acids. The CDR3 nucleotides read TGTGCCATCAGTGAGGGGGACAGGGGCGGGAATCAGCCCCAGCATTTT. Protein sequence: CAISEGDRGGNQPQHF.